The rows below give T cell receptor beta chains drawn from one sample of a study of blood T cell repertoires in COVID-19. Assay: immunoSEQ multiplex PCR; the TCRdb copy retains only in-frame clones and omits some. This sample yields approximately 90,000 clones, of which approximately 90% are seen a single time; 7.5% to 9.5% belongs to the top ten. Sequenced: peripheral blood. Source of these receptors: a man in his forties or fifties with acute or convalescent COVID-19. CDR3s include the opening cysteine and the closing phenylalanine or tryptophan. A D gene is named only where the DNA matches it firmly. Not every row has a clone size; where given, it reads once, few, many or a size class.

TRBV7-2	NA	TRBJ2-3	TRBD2	CASSLGGAGTDTQYF	TGTGCCAGCAGCTTAGGAGGAGCGGGAACAGATACGCAGTATTTT
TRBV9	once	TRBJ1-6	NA	CASSHQGSPNSPLHF	TGTGCCAGCAGTCACCAGGGTTCTCCGAATTCACCCCTCCACTTT
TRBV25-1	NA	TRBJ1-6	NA	CASPTGQGGSLDSPLHF	TGTGCCAGCCCCACCGGGCAGGGAGGAAGTTTGGATTCACCCCTCCACTTT
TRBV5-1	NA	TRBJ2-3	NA	CASSDPSGTDTQYF	TGCGCCAGCAGTGATCCCAGCGGCACAGATACGCAGTATTTT
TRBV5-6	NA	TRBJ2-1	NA	CASSSSGGQRHNEQFF	TGTGCCAGCAGCTCGTCTGGGGGCCAAAGACACAATGAGCAGTTCTTC
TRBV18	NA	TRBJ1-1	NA	CASSQGTGNTEAFF	TGTGCCAGCTCCCAGGGGACGGGGAACACTGAAGCTTTCTTT
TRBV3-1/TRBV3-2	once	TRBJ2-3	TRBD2	CASSQETSGGSGPTDTQYF	TGTGCCAGCAGCCAAGAAACTAGCGGGGGGTCCGGTCCAACAGATACGCAGTATTTT
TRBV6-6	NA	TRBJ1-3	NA	CASVGSGNTIYF	TGTGCCAGCGTCGGCTCTGGAAACACCATATATTTT
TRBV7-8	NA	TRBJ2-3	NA	CASSLLGTDTQYF	TGTGCCAGCAGCCTTTTAGGCACAGATACGCAGTATTTT
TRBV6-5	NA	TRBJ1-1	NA	CASRKEMNTEAFF	TGTGCCAGCAGAAAAGAGATGAACACTGAAGCTTTCTTT
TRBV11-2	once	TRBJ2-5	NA	CASSLAYSETQYF	TGTGCCAGCAGCTTAGCGTACAGCGAGACCCAGTACTTC
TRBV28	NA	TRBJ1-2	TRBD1	CASSPGQANYGYTF	TGTGCCAGCAGTCCCGGACAGGCCAACTATGGCTACACCTTC
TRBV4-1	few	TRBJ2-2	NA	CASSQESGMNTGELFF	TGCGCCAGCAGCCAAGAGAGCGGTATGAACACCGGGGAGCTGTTTTTT
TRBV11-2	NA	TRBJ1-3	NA	CASSFTDSGNTIYF	TGTGCCAGCAGCTTTACAGACTCTGGAAACACCATATATTTT
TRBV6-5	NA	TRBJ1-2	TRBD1	CASSSTGAGFYGYTF	TGTGCCAGCAGTTCCACAGGGGCTGGGTTTTATGGCTACACCTTC
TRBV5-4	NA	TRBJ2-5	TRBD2	CASSFRTSGGETQYF	TGTGCCAGCAGCTTCAGGACTAGCGGGGGAGAGACCCAGTACTTC
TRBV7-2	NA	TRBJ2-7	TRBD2	CASSLAASGGASYF	TGTGCCAGCAGCTTAGCGGCTAGCGGGGGGGCCTCGTACTTC
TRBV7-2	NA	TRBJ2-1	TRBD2	CASSLKTRGGGLDNEQFF	TGTGCCAGCAGCTTAAAGACCCGCGGCGGGGGGCTCGACAATGAGCAGTTCTTC
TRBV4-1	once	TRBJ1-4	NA	CASSFQGRANEKLFF	TGCGCCAGCAGCTTCCAGGGGAGGGCTAATGAAAAACTGTTTTTT
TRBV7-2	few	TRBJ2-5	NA	CASSPPSETQYF	TGTGCCAGCAGCCCCCCGTCCGAGACCCAGTACTTC
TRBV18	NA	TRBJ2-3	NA	CASSPRGAGTDTQYF	TGTGCCAGCTCACCAAGGGGCGCGGGGACAGATACGCAGTATTTT
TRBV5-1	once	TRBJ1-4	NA	CASSFGQLNEKLFF	TGCGCCAGCAGCTTTGGGCAGCTTAATGAAAAACTGTTTTTT
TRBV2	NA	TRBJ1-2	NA	CASSESGTYGYTF	TGTGCCAGCAGTGAATCAGGGACTTATGGCTACACCTTC
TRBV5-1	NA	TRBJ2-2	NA	CASSYTGEAGTGELFF	TGCGCCAGCAGCTACACAGGGGAGGCGGGCACCGGGGAGCTGTTTTTT
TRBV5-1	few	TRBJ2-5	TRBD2	CASSRTSGEGETQYF	TGCGCCAGCAGCCGGACTAGCGGGGAGGGGGAGACCCAGTACTTC
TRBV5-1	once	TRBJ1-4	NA	CASSFGRVVAEKLFF	TGCGCCAGCAGCTTTGGGAGGGTGGTGGCGGAAAAACTGTTTTTT
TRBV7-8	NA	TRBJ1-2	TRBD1	CASSHTTDRVWGYTF	TGTGCCAGCAGCCATACTACCGACAGGGTGTGGGGCTACACCTTC
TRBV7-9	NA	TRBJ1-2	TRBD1	CASSSPGQLNYGYTF	TGTGCCAGCAGCTCCCCGGGACAGCTCAACTATGGCTACACCTTC
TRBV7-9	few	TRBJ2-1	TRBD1	CASSSRQGSNEQFF	TGTGCCAGCAGCTCAAGACAGGGTAGCAATGAGCAGTTCTTC
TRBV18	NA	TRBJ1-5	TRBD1	CASSPQGWGNSNQPQHF	TGTGCCAGCTCGCCACAGGGGTGGGGAAATAGCAATCAGCCCCAGCATTTT
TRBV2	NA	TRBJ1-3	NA	CASSDRRASSGNTIYF	TGTGCCAGCAGTGACAGGAGGGCCTCCTCTGGAAACACCATATATTTT
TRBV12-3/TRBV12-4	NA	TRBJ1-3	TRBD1	CASTPDTGGTGAF	TGTGCCAGCACCCCAGATACTGGCGGGACAGGGGCTTTT
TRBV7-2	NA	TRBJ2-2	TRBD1	CASSRDSSTGELFF	TGTGCCAGCAGCCGGGACAGTAGCACCGGGGAGCTGTTTTTT
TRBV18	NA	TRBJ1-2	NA	CASSPGTPLRGYGYTF	TGTGCCAGCTCACCAGGGACGCCACTGAGGGGGTATGGCTACACCTTC
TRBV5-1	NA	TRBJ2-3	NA	CASSLATIVGGATDTQYF	TGCGCCAGCAGCTTGGCCACTATAGTCGGGGGAGCCACAGATACGCAGTATTTT
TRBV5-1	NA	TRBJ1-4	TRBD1	CASRRDRDNEKLFF	TGCGCCAGCAGACGGGACAGAGATAATGAAAAACTGTTTTTT
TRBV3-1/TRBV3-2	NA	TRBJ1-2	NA	CASSQDRGGYTF	TGTGCCAGCAGCCAAGATCGGGGTGGCTACACCTTC
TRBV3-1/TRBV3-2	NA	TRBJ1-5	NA	CASSQGAPSGNQPQHF	TGTGCCAGCAGCCAAGGAGCCCCTTCGGGCAATCAGCCCCAGCATTTT
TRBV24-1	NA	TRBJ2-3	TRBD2	CATSDLGLAGGPTDTQYF	TGTGCCACCAGTGATTTGGGACTAGCGGGGGGGCCGACAGATACGCAGTATTTT
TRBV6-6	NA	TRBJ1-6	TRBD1	CASSDRGPNLPLHF	TGTGCCAGCAGTGACAGGGGGCCTAATTTACCCCTCCACTTT
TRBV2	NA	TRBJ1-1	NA	CASSVPGSATEAFF	TGTGCCAGCAGTGTCCCGGGGTCGGCCACTGAAGCTTTCTTT
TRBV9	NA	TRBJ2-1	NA	CASSAQTPGLGNNEQFF	TGTGCCAGCAGCGCGCAAACTCCGGGACTGGGTAACAATGAGCAGTTCTTC
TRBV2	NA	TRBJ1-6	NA	CASSPTFSPLHF	TGTGCCAGCAGCCCGACTTTCTCACCCCTCCACTTT
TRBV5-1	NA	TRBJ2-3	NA	CASSLAPTDTQYF	TGCGCCAGCAGCTTGGCCCCGACAGATACGCAGTATTTT
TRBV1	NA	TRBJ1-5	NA	CTSSQGTGPLWEQPQHF	TGCACCAGCAGCCAAGGGACCGGGCCCCTTTGGGAGCAGCCCCAGCATTTT
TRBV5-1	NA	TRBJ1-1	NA	CASSTSTSSAFF	TGCGCCAGCAGCACCAGTACCAGTTCGGCTTTCTTT
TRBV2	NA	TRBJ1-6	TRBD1	CASSETGPISFYNSPLHF	TGTGCCAGCAGCGAGACAGGGCCCATTAGTTTCTATAATTCACCCCTCCACTTT
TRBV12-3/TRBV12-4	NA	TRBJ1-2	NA	CASSFEVHYGYTF	TGTGCCAGCAGTTTCGAGGTTCACTATGGCTACACCTTC
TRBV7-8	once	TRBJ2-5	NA	CASNRVQETQYF	TGTGCCAGCAACAGGGTTCAAGAGACCCAGTACTTC
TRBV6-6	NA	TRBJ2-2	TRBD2	CASSGTSGYTGELFF	TGTGCCAGCAGTGGGACTAGCGGCTACACCGGGGAGCTGTTTTTT
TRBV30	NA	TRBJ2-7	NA	CAWSADSYEQYF	TGTGCCTGGAGTGCAGACAGTTACGAGCAGTACTTC
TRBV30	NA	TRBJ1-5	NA	CACTLGGGNQPQHF	TGTGCCTGCACCTTAGGGGGGGGCAATCAGCCCCAGCATTTT
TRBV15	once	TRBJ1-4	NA	CATSGGLRNEKLFF	TGTGCCACCAGTGGGGGCCTTCGTAATGAAAAACTGTTTTTT
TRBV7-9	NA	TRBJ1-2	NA	CASSSGSWAGNYGYTF	TGTGCCAGCAGCTCGGGGTCATGGGCGGGGAACTATGGCTACACCTTC
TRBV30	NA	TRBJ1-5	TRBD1	CAWSVGTGNQPQHF	TGTGCCTGGAGTGTGGGGACAGGGAATCAGCCCCAGCATTTT
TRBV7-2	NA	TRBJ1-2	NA	CASSFRREVNYGYTF	TGTGCCAGCAGCTTCCGGCGGGAGGTGAACTATGGCTACACCTTC
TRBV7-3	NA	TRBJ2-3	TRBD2	CASGLAGNTDTQYF	TGTGCCAGCGGATTAGCGGGGAACACAGATACGCAGTATTTT